Shown below are 8 T cell receptor beta chains from a single sample sequenced in a study. The TRBV12-4/TRBJ1-2 clonotypes were amplified using barcode primers with ligated adaptors. Each CDR3 protein gets one entry after TCRdb re-called the multiplex PCR reads with MiXCR. The sample gives about 500 distinct CDR3 sequences, 10% to 13% of which show up once; roughly 29% is in the top ten. The specimen was naive CD4+ T cells sorted from blood. Subset given: naive CD4+ T cells, CD4+CD45RA+CD25-. Every receptor here comes from a female donor with breast cancer.

By frequency in the sample, this clonotype is hyperexpanded (1% or more). This sequence joins TRBV12-3 or TRBV12-4 and TRBJ1-2; TRBD1 might be the D (5 bases). V was clipped by 3 bases and J by 6 bases, with 8 bases between them. The CDR3 has 12 residues. The CDR3 reads CASSLAGNGYTF. Here the CDR3 DNA reads TGTGCCAGCAGTTTGGCAGGGAATGGCTACACCTTC.

By share of the sample, this clonotype is medium-sized. The J gene is TRBJ1-2, the V gene TRBV12-3 or TRBV12-4; possible D gene TRBD1, 5 bases. Trimming left V 7 bases short and J 8 bases short, with 17 bases between. The CDR3 runs to 13 residues. CDR3 DNA sequence: TGTGCCAGCACCACAGGAGGTGTTGAGGGCTACACCTTC. The encoded protein is CASTTGGVEGYTF.

This clonotype is large. The genes are TRBV12-3 or TRBV12-4 and TRBJ1-2; TRBD1 is a possible D gene (5 bases). Trimming removed 3 bases from V and 2 bases from J, with 7 bases in between. CDR3 length equals 13 residues. CDR3 bases: TGTGCCAGCAGTTTGGGGCAGAACTATGGCTACACCTTC. This translates into CASSLGQNYGYTF.

This clonotype is large in the sample. This chain connects TRBV12-3 or TRBV12-4 to TRBJ1-2, with D possibly being TRBD1 (6 bases). The V and J ends lost 2 bases and 2 bases respectively, with 6 bases between them. This CDR3 is 13 amino acids long. The CDR3 reads CASSLQGNYGYTF. The CDR3 DNA reads as TGTGCCAGCAGTTTACAGGGGAACTATGGCTACACCTTC.

By share, this clonotype ranks as large. The chain uses TRBV12-3 or TRBV12-4 and TRBJ1-2; D not certain. V gave up 3 bases and J gave up 2 bases, with 7 bases separating them. The CDR3 covers 13 residues. CDR3 DNA sequence: TGTGCCAGCAGTTTCACAGAGAACTATGGCTACACCTTC. Its translation: CASSFTENYGYTF.

This chain connects TRBV12-3 or TRBV12-4 to TRBJ1-2, with D tentatively TRBD1 (6 bases). Trimming removed 6 bases at V and 6 bases at J, with 11 bases between. This CDR3 has 12 residues. DNA of the CDR3: TGTGCCAGCAGACAGGGAGGGAATGGCTACACCTTC. Translating it yields CASRQGGNGYTF.

By share, this clonotype ranks as medium-sized (0.01 to 0.1%). V usage is TRBV12-3 or TRBV12-4 and J usage is TRBJ1-2, with no clear D. The germline V and J ends were trimmed by 7 bases and 4 bases, with 13 bases remaining between them. The CDR3 runs to 13 residues. CDR3 sequence (DNA): TGTGCCAGCACCCAGACCGCCACCTATGGCTACACCTTC. It codes for CASTQTATYGYTF.

The J gene is TRBJ1-2, the V gene TRBV12-3 or TRBV12-4; TRBD1 agrees at 8 bases. CDR3 length: 14 residues. V trimming: 4 bases; J trimming: 7 bases; junction bases outside the gene matches: 8. The CDR3 nucleotides read TGTGCCAGCAGTTCTCGACAGGGGACTCTTGGCTACACCTTC. The encoded protein is CASSSRQGTLGYTF.